This TCR beta chain stems from a study of blood T cell repertoires in COVID-19 (dated by TCRdb to the early 2020s). Turning to the overall study: Samples covering the acute and convalescent phases of COVID-19 were provided by collaborators in the United States, Italy and Spain. Sample metadata almost always included a de-identified subject ID, COVID-19 status, age in years and sex. The repertoires were released in a freely available public database meant as a resource for research on the immune response to SARS-CoV-2. HLA class I and class II types, where available, came from metadata supplied by the sample provider rather than from assay-based typing. Deeply sampled blood TCRbeta repertoires from subjects exposed to, actively infected with, or recovered from COVID-19 were included in the dataset. The material from the prospective study consisted of cDNA or gDNA derived from T cells, B-cell-depleted T cells, or PBMCs. The samples were drawn from the first 160 participants of the ongoing ImmuneRACE study and from about 1,200 subjects provided by 6 global collaborators. Study-wide findings and limitations: Clinical and demographic metadata were provided uncurated, with the amount varying by source and participant.

V and J are trimmed by 5 bases and 5 bases, and the gene matches miss 7 bases of the junction. CDR1 and CDR2, looked up from the germline V gene, are MNHNS and SASEGT. The CDR3 covers 14 residues, taking in both the cysteine and the phenylalanine. The DNA shown is the 42-base CDR3, in frame from base 1. Participants in the prospective study were aged 18 to 89 years, lived in 20 to 25 United States geographic areas, and enrolled through a virtual design. To assign participants to cohorts, the prospective study relied on clinical history that participants themselves reported in a screening survey and a study questionnaire. Recovered participants in ImmuneRACE Cohort 3 were defined by two consecutive negative NP/OP PCR tests, clearance by a healthcare professional, or resolution of symptoms. In the prospective study, mobile phlebotomists collected whole blood, serum and a nasopharyngeal or oropharyngeal swab from each participant. Over a roughly two-month period, participants in the prospective study had the option of providing additional blood draws and questionnaires. Prospective study blood samples were shipped either frozen or at room temperature before DNA extraction.

The immunoSEQ Assay, a bias-controlled multiplex PCR, was used to amplify TCRbeta CDR3 regions from genomic DNA. The source study handled its data this way. Within the assay, amplification of reference gene primers was used to estimate how many nucleated cells each sample contained. Sequence reads were collapsed and filtered to measure the absolute abundance of every unique TCRbeta CDR3 rearrangement. For each sample, productive Simpson clonality was calculated as the square root of Simpson's diversity index over productive rearrangements. What TCRdb holds here is the immuneACCESS table cut down to in-frame rearrangements. Part of the clones is not present; checked against another copy, under half of the missing clones reflect an unresolved V gene, and the others are unexplained. V and J calls plus clone size are reproduced from that table; the DNA served to infer D and trimming. In all, the sample holds about 160,000 clones, and 80% of those were seen once. The ten largest clones capture around 3.2% of the sample.

Worth noting for this clone: The clone's antigen remains unknown. One base away there is no much larger clone; base qualities are not given.

Recombination joined TRBV6-1 with TRBJ2-7; the junction holds 9 bases that match TRBD1. The source is an older woman who had recovered from COVID-19. Sequencing was done on a sample of PBMCs or T cells enriched from blood (not recorded which). The DNA sequence reads TGTGCCAGCAGTTATACACAGGGGGCCAACGAGCAGTACTTC. Translation gives CASSYTQGANEQYF.